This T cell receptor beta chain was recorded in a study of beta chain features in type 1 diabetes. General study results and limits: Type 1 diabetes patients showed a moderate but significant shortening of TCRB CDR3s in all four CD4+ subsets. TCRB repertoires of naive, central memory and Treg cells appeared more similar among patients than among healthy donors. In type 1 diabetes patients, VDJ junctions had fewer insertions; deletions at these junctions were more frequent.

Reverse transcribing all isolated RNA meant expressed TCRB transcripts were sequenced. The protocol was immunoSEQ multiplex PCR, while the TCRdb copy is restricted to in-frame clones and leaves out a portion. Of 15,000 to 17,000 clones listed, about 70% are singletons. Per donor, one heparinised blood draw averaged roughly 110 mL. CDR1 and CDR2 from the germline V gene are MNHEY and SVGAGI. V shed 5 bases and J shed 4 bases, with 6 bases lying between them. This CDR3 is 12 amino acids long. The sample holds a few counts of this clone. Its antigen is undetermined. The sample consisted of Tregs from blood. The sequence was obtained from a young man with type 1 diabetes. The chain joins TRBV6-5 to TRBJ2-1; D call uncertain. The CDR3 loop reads CASSHQYNEQFF. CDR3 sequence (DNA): TGTGCCAGCAGTCATCAGTACAATGAGCAGTTCTTC.